This T cell receptor beta chain was sequenced for a study of T-cell reconstitution after alpha-beta-depleted transplantation in children (dated by TCRdb to about 2016). Some background on the complete study: Using TCR repertoire profiling, the study followed T-cell immune reconstitution in a quantitative way in children after TCRalphabeta/CD19-depleted allogeneic hematopoietic cell transplantation. General conclusions and limits of the study: The apparently early alphabetaT-cell count recovery about two months after transplant was reportedly dependent on only several hundred rapidly expanded clones derived from non-depleted graft cells. Hyperexpanded clone frequencies declined over subsequent months; after one year, T-cell counts and TCRbeta diversity were mostly attributed to newly produced T cells. In some patients, the high TCRbeta diversity seen at day 60 was put down to recipient T cells and intrathymic progenitors that had survived conditioning.

Of note for this clonotype: Its antigen is currently not known. No base-level quality is on record; no much larger clone is a single base apart.

The treatment or condition label, as the study defines it: allogeneic hematopoietic cell transplantation with graft depleted of TCRalphabeta T cells and CD19 B cells. Transplant recipients were children who received TCRalphabeta/CD19-depleted allogeneic hematopoietic cell grafts. Library preparation was by PCR. Sequencing instrument: Illumina HiSeq 2500. TCR library preparation used molecular barcoding, with unique molecular identifiers applied to normalize quantification of the TCRbeta repertoire. TCRdb itself trimmed the public reads at Q25 with fastp, ran MiXCR and retained productive beta chains. Each record represents a unique CDR3 protein, reported with the most common genes and DNA among its rows. The sample data list a few hundred thousand distinct CDR3 sequences, and approximately 13% of these were observed just once. 2% to 2.5% of the sample is held by the ten biggest clonotypes. The sample consisted of PBMCs, mostly from graft donor cells, taken 360 days after TCRalphabeta/CD19-depleted stem cell transplant. This sequence originates from a male patient between 10 and 17 years old who had a stem cell transplant for acute myeloid leukemia, so the T cells may come from the graft donor.

The CDR3 amino acid sequence is: CASSARQWGYQPQHF. The DNA is as follows: TGTGCCAGCAGCGCTCGACAGTGGGGCTATCAGCCCCAGCATTTT. This receptor chain uses TRBV12-3 or TRBV12-4 and TRBJ1-5; a tentative D call is TRBD1 (5 bases match). CDR3 length: 15 amino acids, cysteine to phenylalanine. The retained sequence is limited to the CDR3, 45 bases, with the frame set at the first base. Trimming removed 6 bases from V and 5 bases from J, leaving 17 bases between the germline ends.